The text below deals with one T cell receptor (beta chain). Its antigen remains unknown. The data derive from a study of cytomegalovirus exposure and HLA in healthy donors. Unmatched junction bases numbered 16, after V lost 3 bases and J lost 7 bases. Germline-derived CDR1 and CDR2 are SQVTM and ANQGSEA. The CDR3 has 17 residues. Findings and limits, study-wide: Specificity for CMV antigens was confirmed in vitro for a few of the CMV-associated chains.

PCR involved 60 Vbeta and 13 Jbeta primers. Only in-frame clones appear in the TCRdb table, and some are missing; sequencing was by immunoSEQ multiplex PCR. This sample has around 190,000 clones; roughly 85% occur once, and the top ten carry about 2%. The V gene is TRBV29-1, the J gene TRBJ2-1, with 9 positions matching TRBD2. The sample was PBMCs. This TCR was recovered from a woman between 50 and 59 years old in good health and CMV-seronegative. CDR3 nucleotide sequence: TGCAGCGTTGATGCCGTCGGGGCGGGAGGGCCGGGGAATGAGCAGTTCTTC. Residues: CSVDAVGAGGPGNEQFF.